What follows is one T cell receptor (beta chain) and its context. These data originate in a study of blood T cell repertoires in COVID-19. The CDR3 sequence is 15 residues long. Germline CDR1 SGHDT, CDR2 YYEEEE. V shed 4 bases, J shed 3 bases, and the junction held 4 bases outside the gene matches. The protocol was immunoSEQ multiplex PCR, while the TCRdb copy is restricted to in-frame clones and leaves out a portion. The sample carries under 200,000 clones, over 70% recorded once. What was sequenced was PBMCs or T cells enriched from blood (not recorded which). The gene calls are TRBV5-6 and TRBJ1-3, with 10 bases aligning to TRBD1. The source is a woman in her thirties or forties with acute COVID-19. The CDR3 DNA is TGTGCCAGCAGCCCGGGGACAGGGGATGGAAACACCATATATTTT. Amino acid sequence: CASSPGTGDGNTIYF. Complete variable domain (other parts from reference TRBV5-6 and TRBJ1-3): DAGVTQSPTHLIKTRGQQVTLRCSPKSGHDTVSWYQQALGQGPQFIFQYYEEEERQRGNFPDRFSGHQFPNYSSELNVNALLLGDSALYLCASSPGTGDGNTIYFGEGSWLTVV.